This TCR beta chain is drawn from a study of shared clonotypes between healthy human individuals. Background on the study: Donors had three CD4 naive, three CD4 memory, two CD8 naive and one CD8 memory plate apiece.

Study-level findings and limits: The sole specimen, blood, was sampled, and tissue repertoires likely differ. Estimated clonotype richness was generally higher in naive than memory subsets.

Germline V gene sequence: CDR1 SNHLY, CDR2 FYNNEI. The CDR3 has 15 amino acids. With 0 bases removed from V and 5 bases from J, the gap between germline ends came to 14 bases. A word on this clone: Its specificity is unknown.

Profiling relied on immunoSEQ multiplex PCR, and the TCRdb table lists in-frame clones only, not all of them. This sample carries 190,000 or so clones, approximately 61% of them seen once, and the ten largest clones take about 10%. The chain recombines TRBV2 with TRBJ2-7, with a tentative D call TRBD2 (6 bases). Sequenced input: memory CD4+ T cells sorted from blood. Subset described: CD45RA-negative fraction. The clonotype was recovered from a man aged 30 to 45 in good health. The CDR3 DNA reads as TGTGCCAGCAGTGAAGCAGACGGGAGTAACCACGAGCAGTACTTC. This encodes CASSEADGSNHEQYF.